The TCR beta chain under discussion was sequenced for a study of cytomegalovirus exposure and HLA in healthy donors. The CDR3 spans 12 residues. Trimming cost V 4 bases and J 11 bases, with 14 bases left between them. CDR1 and CDR2 from the germline V gene are MDHEN and SYDVKM. This PCR relied on a set of 60 Vbeta primers and 13 Jbeta primers. This table comes from immunoSEQ multiplex PCR, and its TCRdb copy is limited to in-frame clones, with some not included. Of 150,000 to 180,000 clones listed, less than 80% are singletons. The sequencing sample was made of PBMCs. This receptor was obtained from a man aged 25 to 40 in good health and CMV-seronegative. The genes are TRBV28 and TRBJ1-1; no definite D call. The CDR3 is CASSSRLLMAFF. The CDR3 region has the DNA TGTGCCAGCAGTTCTAGACTGCTTATGGCTTTCTTT. The full variable domain, its missing parts supplied by reference TRBV28 and TRBJ1-1, is DVKVTQSSRYLVKRTGEKVFLECVQDMDHENMFWYRQDPGLGLRLIYFSYDVKMKEKGDIPEGYSVSREKKERFSLILESASTNQTSMYLCASSSRLLMAFFGQGTRLTVV.